A selection of T cell receptor beta chains follows, all from one sample in a study of cytomegalovirus exposure and HLA in healthy donors. Method: immunoSEQ multiplex PCR; TCRdb's copy keeps in-frame clones and lacks some. Seen here are approximately 120,000 clones, around 86% observed once, and the top ten hold roughly 2%. The specimen sequenced was PBMCs. The receptors here all came from a woman in her thirties in good health and CMV-seronegative. CDR3s include the opening cysteine and the closing phenylalanine or tryptophan. The order of the fields is V gene, CDR3 length, J gene, clone size, D gene, CDR3 DNA, CDR3 protein. A D gene is named only where the DNA matches it firmly. Size is omitted from some rows. Given values are once, few, many or a class for expanded clones.

TRBV28	16	TRBJ2-7	NA	TRBD2	TGTGCCAGCAGTTCGCGGATAGCGGGGGCATTGATCGAGCAGTACTTC	CASSSRIAGALIEQYF
TRBV28	16	TRBJ2-7	once	NA	TGTGCCAGCAGTGTACCCTTCCTAGCACCAGGGGACGAGCAGTACTTC	CASSVPFLAPGDEQYF
TRBV14	15	TRBJ2-2	NA	TRBD2	TGTGCCAGCAGCCGTTCTAGCGGGAGGACCGGGGAGCTGTTTTTT	CASSRSSGRTGELFF
TRBV5-1	14	TRBJ2-7	NA	TRBD1	TGCGCCAGCAGCCCCGACAGGGGGCGGTACGAGCAGTACTTC	CASSPDRGRYEQYF
TRBV15	14	TRBJ1-2	NA	NA	TGTGCCACCAGAGATGGGGAGGGGAGGGACGGCTACACCTTC	CATRDGEGRDGYTF
TRBV7-8	13	TRBJ2-5	few	NA	TGTGCCAGCACCGACAATCTCCAAGAGACCCAGTACTTC	CASTDNLQETQYF
TRBV7-7	16	TRBJ2-2	NA	NA	TGTGCTAGCAGCCGCCTAAGATCTTCCAACACCGGGGAGCTGTTTTTT	CASSRLRSSNTGELFF
TRBV5-5	13	TRBJ1-2	once	NA	TGTGCCAGCAGCTTGGGACACCCCTATGGCTACACCTTC	CASSLGHPYGYTF
TRBV19	14	TRBJ1-2	NA	NA	TGTGCCAGTAACTATTTTCTGGGTTCCTATGGCTACACCTTC	CASNYFLGSYGYTF
TRBV7-9	15	TRBJ2-1	NA	NA	TGTTCCAGCAGCTTACTCATGGAGGTCCCAAATGAGCAGTTCTTC	CSSSLLMEVPNEQFF
TRBV7-5	16	TRBJ2-2	NA	NA	TGTGTCAGAAGCTTAGTAGCGACCACGAACACCGGGGAGCTGTTTTTT	CVRSLVATTNTGELFF
TRBV30	14	TRBJ2-3	NA	TRBD2	TGTGCCTGGAGCGGACTAGCAGGCACAGATACGCAGTATTTT	CAWSGLAGTDTQYF
TRBV5-1	16	TRBJ2-5	once	TRBD2	TGCGCCAGCAGCGCGGGGGGGGGATCTGCACAAGAGACCCAGTACTTC	CASSAGGGSAQETQYF
TRBV5-4	14	TRBJ2-3	NA	NA	TGTGCCAGCGGAGTCGGAATTAGCACAGATACGCAGTATTTT	CASGVGISTDTQYF
TRBV5-4	13	TRBJ2-7	NA	TRBD1	TGTGCCAGCAGCAACAGGGGGACATACGAGCAGTACTTC	CASSNRGTYEQYF
TRBV5-1	15	TRBJ2-5	NA	NA	TGCGCCAGCAGCCGGGGGGACACTCCAGGGGAGACCCAGTACTTC	CASSRGDTPGETQYF
TRBV7-2	15	TRBJ1-5	NA	NA	TGTGCCAGCAGCTCCCGCGGGAGGGAAGATCAGCCCCAGCATTTT	CASSSRGREDQPQHF
TRBV19	11	TRBJ2-1	once	NA	TGTGCCAGTAGGCTAACGAATGAGCAGTTCTTC	CASRLTNEQFF
TRBV28	16	TRBJ2-7	few	TRBD2	TGTGCCAGCAGGGGGGGGTCGGGTAAGATCACCTACGAGCAGTACTTC	CASRGGSGKITYEQYF
TRBV29-1	14	TRBJ2-7	NA	TRBD2	TGCAGCGTTTCCGGGACTAGCGTTTCCTACGAGCAGTACTTC	CSVSGTSVSYEQYF
TRBV29-1	12	TRBJ2-1	NA	TRBD2	TGCAGCGCGAGGACTAGCGTGGATGAGCAGTTCTTC	CSARTSVDEQFF
TRBV25-1	15	TRBJ2-3	NA	NA	TGTGCCAGCAGTGAATCAGTGGTATTCACAGATACGCAGTATTTT	CASSESVVFTDTQYF
TRBV7-2	15	TRBJ2-7	NA	TRBD2	TGTGCCAGCAGCTCGGGACTAGCGGGAGGCTACGAGCAGTACTTC	CASSSGLAGGYEQYF
TRBV19	17	TRBJ1-6	NA	TRBD1	TGTGCCAGTAGTAGACCCGGGACAGGAACGGCGAATTCACCCCTCCACTTT	CASSRPGTGTANSPLHF
TRBV7-8	17	TRBJ2-2	few	TRBD1	TGTGCCAGCAGCCCCAACCGGGACAGGGGTTGGCCGGGGGAGCTGTTTTTT	CASSPNRDRGWPGELFF
TRBV6-6	16	TRBJ2-3	NA	NA	TGTGCCAGCAGTTACTCGACAGGACCCCGTGTTCAGACGCAGTATTTT	CASSYSTGPRVQTQYF
TRBV7-2	18	TRBJ2-3	few	TRBD2	TGTGCCAGCAGCTTAGTAGGTCTAGCGGGAGTATCCACAGATACGCAGTATTTT	CASSLVGLAGVSTDTQYF
TRBV15	16	TRBJ2-7	NA	TRBD2	TGTGCCACCAGCAGATACAAGCGGGAGGGCCCATTCGAGCAGTACTTC	CATSRYKREGPFEQYF
TRBV5-1	15	TRBJ2-7	NA	TRBD2	TGCGCCAGCAGCCCCAAGGCGGGGGGTGCTTACGAGCAGTACTTC	CASSPKAGGAYEQYF
TRBV5-5	18	TRBJ2-1	NA	TRBD2	TGTGCCAGCAGCTTGTTTCTTGTGGGAGGGCGGCTTTTCAATGAGCAGTTCTTC	CASSLFLVGGRLFNEQFF
TRBV27	14	TRBJ2-7	NA	TRBD1	TGTGCCAGCGGATTCCGGGACAGGGACCACGAGCAGTACTTC	CASGFRDRDHEQYF
TRBV4-1	15	TRBJ2-7	NA	TRBD2	TGCGCCAGCAGCCTGAGGACTAGCGGATCCTACGAGCAGTACTTC	CASSLRTSGSYEQYF
TRBV11-3	16	TRBJ2-1	NA	NA	TGTGCCAGCAGCTTAGGGGCTAGGGAGAAAGAGGATGAGCAGTTCTTC	CASSLGAREKEDEQFF
TRBV2	12	TRBJ2-7	NA	NA	TGTGCCAGCTCGCGGGACCTATACGAGCAGTACTTC	CASSRDLYEQYF
TRBV19	15	TRBJ2-2	NA	NA	TGTGCCAGCACGCCTGGGGGAGGGAACACCGGGGAGCTGTTTTTT	CASTPGGGNTGELFF
TRBV11-2	15	TRBJ1-2	NA	NA	TGTGCCAGCAGCTCCAGGCTGTTAGTTCACCAAGGCTACACCTTC	CASSSRLLVHQGYTF
TRBV4-1	21	TRBJ2-3	NA	TRBD2	TGCGCCAGCAGCCATCCCGGTCGCCCTTATCCGGGACTAGAGCTCACAGATACGCAGTATTTT	CASSHPGRPYPGLELTDTQYF
TRBV7-8	15	TRBJ2-1	NA	NA	TGTGCCAGCAGCTTATTTGCTAGCGCTTACAATGAGCAGTTCTTC	CASSLFASAYNEQFF
TRBV5-1	16	TRBJ2-7	few	NA	TGCGCCAGCAGCTTCGGACCTAGCGAGTCGTTATACGAGCAGTACTTC	CASSFGPSESLYEQYF
TRBV18	16	TRBJ2-7	NA	NA	TGTGCCAGCTCACCCCTAGTGGAGGGGATGTTAAACGAGCAGTACTTC	CASSPLVEGMLNEQYF
TRBV2	13	TRBJ2-2	NA	TRBD2	TGTGCCAGCACCCTACTAGCGGTCGGGGAGCTGTTTTTT	CASTLLAVGELFF
TRBV6-4	16	TRBJ2-1	NA	NA	TGTGCCAGCAGTGACTCGGGCGTTAGCTCCTACAATGAGCAGTTCTTC	CASSDSGVSSYNEQFF
TRBV6-5	14	TRBJ2-7	NA	TRBD2	TGTGCCAGCAGCCTACTAGCGGGAGGGAGCGAGCAGTACTTC	CASSLLAGGSEQYF
TRBV5-6	13	TRBJ1-1	NA	NA	TGTGCCAGCATCAAAGACAGGCACACTGAAGCTTTCTTT	CASIKDRHTEAFF
TRBV19	15	TRBJ2-5	NA	NA	TGTGCCAGTAGTGTGATGGTCGGGAGTGGAGAGACCCAGTACTTC	CASSVMVGSGETQYF
TRBV7-6	13	TRBJ2-5	NA	TRBD1	TGTGCCAGCAGTCAAGGACAGGGTGAGACCCAGTACTTC	CASSQGQGETQYF